A single TCR beta chain is shown here with its context. What antigen it recognizes has not been identified. Per-base quality was not reported, and no clone a single base away is much larger than it. The CDR3, from cysteine to phenylalanine, totals 13 residues. Only the CDR3 DNA stays, 39 bases, in frame from base 1. The germline V gene (reference sequence) yields LGHDT for CDR1 and YNNKEL for CDR2. V ends up 4 bases short and J 9 bases short, with an unmatched junction base count of 9. The immunoSEQ Assay, a bias-controlled multiplex PCR, was used to amplify TCRbeta CDR3 regions from genomic DNA. As for how the authors treated the data: The number of nucleated cells in each sample was estimated from the amplification of reference gene primers within the assay. To quantify the absolute abundance of each unique TCRbeta CDR3 rearrangement, sequence reads were collapsed and filtered. For each sample, productive Simpson clonality was calculated as the square root of Simpson's diversity index over productive rearrangements. What TCRdb holds here is the immuneACCESS table cut down to in-frame rearrangements. Part of the clones is not present; checked against another copy, under half of the missing clones reflect an unresolved V gene, and the others are unexplained. For V, J and clone size, that table is used; D and trimming come from the DNA. The sample table shows about 370,000 clones, and approximately 87% are seen once. The top ten clonotypes cover roughly a tenth of the sample.

The data originate from a study of blood T cell repertoires in COVID-19 (dated by TCRdb to about 2020). About the investigation overall: Collaborator samples came from the United States, Italy and Spain and covered acute and convalescent phases of COVID-19. The material from the prospective study consisted of cDNA or gDNA derived from T cells, B-cell-depleted T cells, or PBMCs. Deeply sampled blood TCRbeta repertoires from subjects exposed to, actively infected with, or recovered from COVID-19 were included in the dataset. A freely available public database, intended as a resource for researchers studying the immune response to SARS-CoV-2, is where the repertoires were released. Samples were obtained from the ongoing ImmuneRACE study (first 160 participants) and from roughly 1,300 subjects provided by 6 global collaborators. Nearly every sample came with metadata listing a de-identified subject ID, COVID-19 status, age in years and sex. HLA class I and class II types, where available, came from metadata supplied by the sample provider rather than from assay-based typing.

One collaborating source in Seattle enrolled patients while the patients were actively infected and followed the patients over time throughout the course of disease. Each collaborating institution followed its own protocols to collect whole blood in K2EDTA tubes. For TCRbeta analysis, collaborator samples were shipped as frozen whole blood, as isolated PBMCs, or as DNA extracted from either sample type. Overall results and qualifications from the work: How much clinical and demographic metadata was included differed by source and by participant, and the metadata was provided uncurated.

The receptor's source is a woman in her twenties or thirties with COVID-19, enrolled during active disease. The specimen was peripheral blood. The chain was built from TRBV3-1 (or the pseudogene TRBV3-2) and TRBJ2-7; TRBD1 aligns with 7 central bases. The CDR3 region has the sequence CASSRQGFIGQYF. The bases are TGTGCCAGCAGCCGACAGGGTTTCATCGGGCAGTACTTC.